This passage covers 19 T cell receptor beta chains from one sample sequenced in a study of blood T cell repertoires in COVID-19 (dated by TCRdb to the early 2020s). Library preparation employed the immunoSEQ multiplex PCR assay. The table was pulled from immuneACCESS by TCRdb, which kept in-frame rearrangements only. Such tables lose some clones; where checked, under half of the loss comes from unresolved V genes, and the rest has no known cause. The sample table lists 300,000 or so clones, around 87% of them with a count of one. Roughly 7.1% of the sample belongs to the ten largest clones. Sequencing input: peripheral blood. These TCRs come from a woman aged 45-65 years who had recovered from COVID-19.

This clone came up once. The chain is built from TRBV2 and TRBJ2-1; D perhaps matches TRBD2 (6 bases). The CDR3 loop spans 13 amino acids. V lost 7 bases and J 7 bases, leaving 14 bases between the germline ends. Germline V CDR1 and CDR2: SNHLY, FYNNEI. The CDR3 bases are TGTGCCAGCATGGTCGGGGCGGGGAATGAGCAGTTCTTC. Translation: CASMVGAGNEQFF.

This sequence joins TRBV7-9 and TRBJ2-7, with 8 bases that match TRBD1. The length of the CDR3 is 13 residues. Germline loops: CDR1 SEHNR, CDR2 FQNEAQ (reference sequence). V lost 6 bases, J lost 6 bases, and 7 bases stayed unmatched. CDR3 sequence reads: CASSRQGLPEQYF. The CDR3 DNA follows: TGTGCCAGCAGTCGACAGGGGCTCCCCGAGCAGTACTTC.

V gene TRBV11-3 combines with J gene TRBJ1-1; 7 bases line up with TRBD1. V shed 5 bases, J shed 5 bases, and the junction held 11 bases outside the gene matches. Per germline, CDR1 SGHNT and CDR2 YENEEA. The CDR3 extends over 15 amino acids. This CDR3 is CASSPTGDSKTEAFF. In DNA form, the CDR3 reads TGTGCCAGCAGCCCCACCGGGGACAGTAAGACTGAAGCTTTCTTT.

The rearrangement links TRBV7-2 to TRBJ1-5; 8 bases fit TRBD1. The CDR3 totals 16 residues. V was pared by 4 bases and J by 7 bases, with 12 bases of the junction left unmatched. Germline loops: CDR1 SGHTA, CDR2 FQGNSA. The DNA of the CDR3 is TGTGCCAGCAGCTCCGGACAGGGTAGAGGTGGCCAGCCCCAGCATTTT. As protein: CASSSGQGRGGQPQHF.

Only one count was recorded for this clone. This rearrangement joins TRBV20-1 to TRBJ2-1; possibly TRBD2 for D (7 bases). Deletions cut 3 bases from V and 4 bases from J, with 13 bases between. CDR1 is DFQATT, CDR2 SNEGSKA, per germline (reference sequence). The CDR3 sequence is 14 residues long. CDR3 loop: CSASLRGRYNEQFF. DNA of the CDR3: TGCAGTGCTAGTCTGCGGGGGCGGTACAATGAGCAGTTCTTC.

This clone is a singleton in its sample. The chain employs TRBV4-3 and TRBJ2-5; 7 positions match TRBD1. The CDR3 consists of 15 residues. Germline V gene sequence: CDR1 LGHNA, CDR2 YSLEER. V was clipped by 5 bases and J by 5 bases; unmatched bases: 11. CDR3 nucleotides: TGCGCCAGCAGCACCGCCGGGACAGTCGGGGAGACCCAGTACTTC. Its translation: CASSTAGTVGETQYF.

The V call is TRBV6-5, the J call TRBJ2-7; a possible D gene is TRBD1 (6 bases). CDR3 length: 15 amino acids. Trimming took off 5 bases at V and 5 bases at J, with 19 bases between the two ends. CDR1 is MNHEY and CDR2 is SVGAGI in the germline V gene. CDR3 residues: CASSSLAGARDEQYF. For the CDR3, the DNA is TGTGCCAGCAGTAGCCTAGCAGGGGCTCGGGACGAGCAGTACTTC.

This chain joins TRBV6-5 and TRBJ2-6, with D maybe TRBD2 (5 bases). CDR3 length: 14 residues. Trimming stripped 4 bases from V and 2 bases from J, with 6 bases between. The germline V gene encodes CDR1 MNHEY and CDR2 SVGAGI. The CDR3 protein is CASSSLAGANVLTF. The CDR3 DNA is TGTGCCAGCAGTTCACTAGCTGGGGCCAACGTCCTGACTTTC.

The V and J genes are TRBV7-2 and TRBJ2-3; 8 positions match TRBD2. Germline V gene lookup returns CDR1 SGHTA and CDR2 FQGNSA. CDR3 length: 16 residues. Trimming at V came to 2 bases and at J to 5 bases, leaving 9 bases not matched to a gene. In nucleotides, the CDR3 is TGTGCCAGCAGCTTAAATTGGGCGGGAGGTTTAGATACGCAGTATTTT. Protein: CASSLNWAGGLDTQYF.

The chain has TRBV7-2 and TRBJ1-2; D gene ambiguous. The germline CDR1 and CDR2 sequences are SGHTA and FQGNSA. The CDR3 contains 13 residues. Trimming cost V 0 bases and J 4 bases, with 6 bases left between them. The CDR3 region is CASSLAGSYGYTF. The DNA of the CDR3 is TGTGCCAGCAGCTTAGCTGGCAGCTATGGCTACACCTTC. Complete variable domain (other parts from reference TRBV7-2 and TRBJ1-2): GAGVSQSPSNKVTEKGKDVELRCDPISGHTALYWYRQSLGQGLEFLIYFQGNSAPDKSGLPSDRFSAERTGGSVSTLTIQRTQQEDSAVYLCASSLAGSYGYTFGSGTRLTVV.

This clone occurred many times. V is TRBV6-1 and J is TRBJ2-1, with TRBD2 identical over 7 bases. With 3 bases clipped from V and 4 bases from J, the junction kept 9 bases outside the gene matches. The CDR3 has 16 amino acids. CDR1 and CDR2 from the germline V gene are MNHNS and SASEGT. The CDR3 nucleotides are TGTGCCAGCAGTGATCTGGGCGGGAGTAGGTACAATGAGCAGTTCTTC. It yields the protein CASSDLGGSRYNEQFF.

The rearrangement links TRBV28 to TRBJ1-5; a possible D gene is TRBD1 (5 bases). The CDR3 has 15 amino acids. Trimming pared 2 bases from V and 0 bases from J, leaving 8 bases between. Germline CDR1 reads MDHEN; CDR2 reads SYDVKM. CDR3 amino acids: CASSLKGYSNQPQHF. The CDR3 DNA reads as TGTGCCAGCAGTTTAAAGGGGTATAGCAATCAGCCCCAGCATTTT.

The chain couples TRBV14 to TRBJ1-2; 9 nucleotides agree with TRBD1. From germline, CDR1 is SGHDN and CDR2 FVKESK. V was pared by 5 bases and J by 5 bases, with 12 bases of the junction left unmatched. CDR3 length: 16 amino acids. This CDR3 reads CASSRTGTGILYGYTF. The CDR3 DNA reads TGTGCCAGCAGCAGGACGGGGACAGGGATTTTATATGGCTACACCTTC.

The V and J genes are TRBV28 and TRBJ1-2, with D unclear. V gave up 7 bases and J gave up 3 bases, with 18 bases separating them. The CDR3 has 15 residues. Germline V lookup: CDR1 MDHEN, CDR2 SYDVKM. The CDR3 sequence: CASNYLGPGDYGYTF. DNA for the CDR3: TGTGCCAGCAACTACTTAGGCCCCGGGGACTATGGCTACACCTTC.

In this sample, this clone turned up many times. This sequence joins TRBV27 and TRBJ1-6, with 7 bases aligning to TRBD1. CDR3 length: 15 amino acids. The junction had 11 bases not matched to a gene; V was cut back by 7 bases and J by 8 bases. From germline, CDR1 is MNHEY and CDR2 SMNVEV (reference sequence). The CDR3 loop reads CASTPMRQGYSPLHF. The CDR3 nucleotides read TGTGCCAGCACCCCTATGAGACAGGGCTATTCACCCCTCCACTTT.

The V and J genes are TRBV4-3 and TRBJ2-2; a weak D match, TRBD2 (5 bases). V was pared by 0 bases and J by 5 bases, with 16 bases between. CDR1 and CDR2 from the germline V gene are LGHNA and YSLEER. CDR3 length: 17 residues. The CDR3 DNA is TGCGCCAGCAGCCAAGAAATCTGGGGAGTACGGACCGGGGAGCTGTTTTTT. It encodes CASSQEIWGVRTGELFF.

This clone appeared once. V is TRBV30 and J is TRBJ2-3; TRBD1 is a possible D gene (6 bases). V was trimmed by 2 bases and J by 6 bases, leaving 6 bases between them. Germline CDR1 reads GTSNPN; CDR2 reads SVGIG (reference sequence). The CDR3 runs 11 residues. The CDR3 loop is CAWSRGDTQYF. The CDR3 bases are TGTGCCTGGAGTAGGGGGGATACGCAGTATTTT.

The V gene is TRBV15, the J gene TRBJ2-5; D not resolved. The CDR3 is 17 residues long. The germline V gene has CDR1 LNHNV and CDR2 YYDKDF (reference sequence). Between the trimmed V and J ends, which lost 0 bases and 5 bases, there was a span of 19 bases. This CDR3 reads CATSRDRVETISETQYF. The CDR3 DNA is TGTGCCACCAGCAGAGATCGGGTAGAGACCATTAGTGAGACCCAGTACTTC.

The V gene is TRBV27, the J gene TRBJ1-6, with a tentative D call TRBD1 (6 bases). The germline V and J ends were trimmed by 5 bases and 7 bases, with 12 bases remaining between them. Germline V gene lookup returns CDR1 MNHEY and CDR2 SMNVEV (reference sequence). This CDR3 comprises 14 residues. CDR3 amino acids: CASSNREDNSPLHF. The CDR3 DNA reads as TGTGCCAGCAGTAACAGGGAAGACAATTCACCCCTCCACTTT.